Below are 14 T cell receptor beta chains sequenced from a single sample in a study of blood T cell repertoires in COVID-19. Some clones are missing from TCRdb's copy, which holds only in-frame ones; the method was immunoSEQ multiplex PCR. The profile shows around 300,000 clones, about nine tenths of them singletons. The specimen was peripheral blood. The receptors here all came from a woman younger than 45 with COVID-19, enrolled during active disease.

This clone was seen a few times. Here the CDR3 DNA reads TGCGCCAGCAGCTACGCCCCCTTACTAGCGGGAGCCACCGGGGAGCTGTTTTTT. It codes for CASSYAPLLAGATGELFF. The chain joins TRBV5-1 to TRBJ2-2, with TRBD2 matching 11 bases. Germline loops: CDR1 SGHRS, CDR2 YFSETQ. The CDR3 runs to 18 residues. Trimming cost V 3 bases and J 4 bases; bases outside gene matches: 11.

This rearrangement joins TRBV5-6 to TRBJ2-7; D not certain. Trimming pared 4 bases from V and 7 bases from J, leaving 18 bases between. Germline CDR1 is SGHDT and CDR2 is YYEEEE. The CDR3 length is 14 residues. The CDR3 DNA sequence: TGTGCCAGCAGCCCCCTCTTCCGCTCTGAGGAGCAGTACTTC. Its translation: CASSPLFRSEEQYF.

This sequence joins TRBV20-1 and TRBJ2-5; D remains unclear. This CDR3 is 12 amino acids long. Per the germline V gene, CDR1 is DFQATT and CDR2 is SNEGSKA (reference sequence). V was shortened by 3 bases and J by 4 bases, with 9 bases between the two germline ends. The CDR3 loop is CSASYRGETQYF. The DNA for the CDR3 is TGCAGTGCTAGTTACCGCGGAGAGACCCAGTACTTC.

The chain employs TRBV30 and TRBJ2-1; possible D gene TRBD1, 5 bases. This CDR3 has 13 residues. Deletions cut 3 bases from V and 9 bases from J, with 15 bases between. Looked up from germline, CDR1 is GTSNPN and CDR2 is SVGIG (reference sequence). The CDR3 loop is CAWSTGPLGEQFF. Written as DNA, the CDR3 is TGTGCCTGGAGCACAGGACCCTTGGGTGAGCAGTTCTTC.

CDR3 coding DNA: TGTGCCAGCTCCGCAGGTCGGCAGTGGCCCCAGCATTTT. Amino acid sequence: CASSAGRQWPQHF. V and J are TRBV18 and TRBJ1-5; D not resolved. Germline V CDR1 and CDR2: KGHSH, LQKENI. V lost 6 bases and J lost 9, with 15 bases in between. The CDR3 totals 13 residues.

CDR3 sequence: CASSQEQHYNSPLHF. CDR3 nucleotides: TGCGCCAGCAGCCAAGAACAGCACTATAATTCACCCCTCCACTTT. V gene TRBV4-1 combines with J gene TRBJ1-6; D gene uncertain. This CDR3 is built from 15 residues. The V and J ends lost 0 bases and 3 bases respectively, with 6 bases between them. Germline V CDR1 and CDR2: MGHRA, YSYEKL.

The rearrangement links TRBV6-5 to TRBJ1-6; perhaps TRBD1 as D (5 bases). CDR3 length: 15 amino acids. V dropped 0 bases and J dropped 10 bases, with 13 bases sitting between them. The germline CDR1 and CDR2 sequences are MNHEY and SVGAGI. Here the CDR3 DNA reads TGTGCCAGCAGTTACTCCCGGGGGGAAGGATCACCCCTCCACTTT. It is translated as CASSYSRGEGSPLHF.

The chain employs TRBV2 and TRBJ2-3; 10 nucleotides line up with TRBD2. From germline, CDR1 is SNHLY and CDR2 FYNNEI. The V gene end was trimmed by 5 bases and the J gene end by 6 bases; junction bases not matched to a gene: 11. The CDR3 runs to 16 residues. CDR3 DNA sequence: TGTGCCAGCAGTAGCCTTAGCGGGAGGCCGGCCGATACGCAGTATTTT. The encoded protein is CASSSLSGRPADTQYF.

The CDR3 sequence: CASSFDGRGNEKLFF. The CDR3 nucleotides are TGTGCCAGCAGCTTCGACGGACGGGGGAATGAAAAACTGTTTTTT. V usage is TRBV11-2 and J usage is TRBJ1-4, with a weak D call TRBD1 (5 bases). Trimming pared 3 bases from V and 5 bases from J, leaving 13 bases between. Germline V gene lookup returns CDR1 SGHAT and CDR2 FQNNGV. CDR3 size: 15 residues.

The chain links TRBV7-3 to TRBJ2-2; weak D call: TRBD1 (5 bases). This CDR3 is built from 15 residues. Per germline, CDR1 SGHTA and CDR2 FQGTGA. Trimming took 0 bases from V and 5 from J, leaving 10 bases between them. CDR3 residues: CASSLTSTVTGELFF. CDR3 coding DNA: TGTGCCAGCAGCTTAACGTCGACAGTAACCGGGGAGCTGTTTTTT.

This clone was seen a single time. This same CDR3 is encoded by further DNA sequences in the sample. The chain combines TRBV2 with TRBJ1-1, with D tentatively TRBD1 (5 bases). This CDR3 spans 13 amino acids. Trimming removed 5 bases at V and 1 base at J, with 8 bases between. Germline CDR1 reads SNHLY; CDR2 reads FYNNEI. CDR3 nucleotide sequence: TGTGCCAGCAGTCGCCAGGGGAACACTGAAGCTTTCTTT. Protein: CASSRQGNTEAFF. Based on the CDR3 plus reference TRBV2 and TRBJ1-1, the full variable domain is EPEVTQTPSHQVTQMGQEVILRCVPISNHLYFYWYRQILGQKVEFLVSFYNNEISEKSEIFDDQFSVERPDGSNFTLKIRSTKLEDSAMYFCASSRQGNTEAFFGQGTRLTVV.

In its sample, this clone was seen a few times. V gene TRBV2 combines with J gene TRBJ2-3, with TRBD2 matching 11 bases. The J segment lost 2 bases and the V segment lost 5 bases, leaving 9 bases of the junction unmatched. The CDR3 spans 17 residues. Germline V gene lookup returns CDR1 SNHLY and CDR2 FYNNEI. The CDR3 DNA is TGTGCCAGCAGTCCAAGACTAGCGGGGACTTTCACAGATACGCAGTATTTT. The encoded protein is CASSPRLAGTFTDTQYF.

The genes are TRBV16 and TRBJ1-4, with 7 bases matching TRBD1. The CDR3 has 13 residues. In germline, CDR1 is KGHSY, CDR2 FQNENV. V gave up 7 bases and J gave up 8 bases; unmatched junction bases: 7. CDR3 nucleotide sequence: TGTGCCAGCACCGACAGGGTACTCGAAAAACTGTTTTTT. Amino acid sequence: CASTDRVLEKLFF. Looking up the rest from reference TRBV16 and TRBJ1-4 gives the full variable domain: GEEVAQTPKHLVRGEGQKAKLYCAPIKGHSYVFWYQQVLKNEFKFLISFQNENVFDETGMPKERFSAKCLPNSPCSLEIQATKLEDSAVYFCASTDRVLEKLFFGSGTQLSVL.

The chain links TRBV19 to TRBJ2-5; 8 bases are shared with TRBD2. J was trimmed by 5 bases and V by 5 bases; bases with no gene match: 10. CDR1 and CDR2 (germline): LNHDA, SQIVND (reference sequence). The CDR3 length is 15 residues. Here the CDR3 reads CASSPGGGRWETQYF. The CDR3 coding sequence is TGTGCCAGTAGTCCCGGCGGGGGGCGCTGGGAGACCCAGTACTTC.